The 28 T cell receptor beta chains in this list originate from one sample, sequenced in a study of vaccination effects on CD4 cells after COVID-19 (dated by TCRdb to 2021 to 2024). In the ViraFEST assay, PBMC were stimulated with viral peptide pools, and antigen-specific CD4+ T cell clonotypes were then identified by expansion using TCR sequencing. After less than 13 days of culture, CD4+ T cells were isolated with the EasySep CD4+ T cell isolation kit. The absence of prior SARS-CoV-2 infection in healthy vaccine recipients was confirmed by negative nucleocapsid antibodies before and after vaccination. Receptors were amplified or captured by the immunoSEQ multiplex PCR assay. In TCRdb, the immuneACCESS table is reduced to in-frame sequences with V and J assigned. These tables do not hold every clone; where another copy was compared, an unresolved V gene accounts for under half, and the others remain unexplained. The sample data list tens of thousands of clones, and roughly 76% of these were observed just once. The ten largest clones capture approximately 20% of the sample.

For these receptors, no antigen is known. This specimen consisted of CD4+ T cells from PBMCs cultured with SARS-CoV-2 spike peptides, obtained before COVID-19 vaccination. In light of the paper, this sample's cell subset or site label describes: SARS-CoV-2 spike overlapping peptide pool stimulation. These receptors originate from a human donor who received a COVID-19 vaccine.

The chain employs TRBV19 and TRBJ1-5, with TRBD1 identical over 10 bases. Per the germline V gene, CDR1 is LNHDA and CDR2 is SQIVND (reference sequence). This CDR3 spans 15 amino acids. Losses at the gene ends were 1 base for V and 10 bases for J; bases not matched to a gene: 7. The CDR3 is CASSIARDRGYPQHF. The CDR3 coding sequence is TGTGCCAGTAGTATAGCCCGGGACAGGGGTTACCCCCAGCATTTT.

In its sample, this clone was seen a few times. The chain employs TRBV3-1 (or the pseudogene TRBV3-2) and TRBJ1-5, with D unresolved. Trimming pared 2 bases from V and 6 bases from J, leaving 11 bases between. Germline CDR1 LGHDT, CDR2 YNNKEL (reference sequence). The length of the CDR3 is 14 residues. The CDR3 spells CASSQQGYRQPQHF. As DNA, the CDR3 is TGTGCCAGCAGCCAACAAGGGTACCGTCAGCCCCAGCATTTT.

The chain uses TRBV6-1 and TRBJ2-1; 15 positions match TRBD2. The CDR3 sequence is 19 residues long. The germline V gene encodes CDR1 MNHNS and CDR2 SASEGT. The trim removed 3 bases at V and 8 bases at J, leaving 14 bases unmatched. CDR3 loop: CASSERTSGRAFVFYEQFF. The CDR3 DNA reads as TGTGCCAGCAGTGAGCGGACTAGCGGGAGGGCCTTCGTCTTCTATGAGCAGTTCTTC.

The chain couples TRBV27 to TRBJ2-1; 9 nucleotides align to TRBD1. This CDR3 has 14 residues. Germline lookup yields CDR1 MNHEY and CDR2 SMNVEV (reference sequence). The junction had 4 bases not matched to a gene; V was cut back by 6 bases and J by 4 bases. In DNA form, the CDR3 reads TGTGCCAGCAGCGGGACAGGGCGATACAATGAGCAGTTCTTC. Protein: CASSGTGRYNEQFF.

The chain is built from TRBV7-8 and TRBJ2-1; tentative D call: TRBD2 (7 bases). Germline V gene data show CDR1 as SGHVS and CDR2 as FQNEAQ. Trimming cost V 5 bases and J 7 bases, with 18 bases left between them. This CDR3 comprises 15 residues. The CDR3 sequence: CASSPSGGAGNEQFF. In DNA form, the CDR3 reads TGTGCCAGCAGCCCGTCGGGGGGCGCTGGGAATGAGCAGTTCTTC.

The chain links TRBV7-2 to TRBJ2-5, with D unresolved. This CDR3 comprises 13 residues. V dropped 5 bases and J dropped 5 bases, with 12 bases sitting between them. Germline-derived CDR1 and CDR2 are SGHTA and FQGNSA. CDR3 sequence (DNA): TGTGCCAGCAGCCCTAACAAGAGGGAGACCCAGTACTTC. Translation gives CASSPNKRETQYF.

The chain uses TRBV5-1 and TRBJ2-1, with D tentatively TRBD1 or TRBD2 (5 bases each). The CDR3 contains 12 residues. The germline V and J ends were trimmed by 0 bases and 10 bases, with 8 bases remaining between them. Germline V gene data show CDR1 as SGHRS and CDR2 as YFSETQ. The CDR3 region has the DNA TGCGCCAGCAGCTTGGCCGGGACGGAGCAGTTCTTC. Translating it yields CASSLAGTEQFF.

The V gene is TRBV2, the J gene TRBJ1-5, with D perhaps matching TRBD1 (6 bases). The germline gives CDR1 SNHLY, CDR2 FYNNEI. Trimming cost V 7 bases and J 1 base, with 11 bases left between them. The CDR3 runs to 14 residues. CDR3 bases: TGTGCCAGCAACCTGGACAGAAGCAATCAGCCCCAGCATTTT. Protein product: CASNLDRSNQPQHF.

V gene TRBV2 combines with J gene TRBJ2-7, with 14 bases lining up with TRBD2. The CDR3 covers 14 residues. Germline CDR1 and CDR2: SNHLY and FYNNEI. V lost 5 bases to trimming and J lost 6 bases; unmatched junction nucleotides: 3. CDR3 loop: CASSSGTSGGEQYF. CDR3 sequence (DNA): TGTGCCAGCAGTTCCGGGACTAGCGGGGGCGAGCAGTACTTC.

V usage is TRBV3-1 (or the pseudogene TRBV3-2) and J usage is TRBJ1-1, with a weak D call TRBD1 (5 bases). Trimming took off 4 bases at V and 1 base at J, with 7 bases between the two ends. Germline V CDR1 and CDR2: LGHDT, YNNKEL (reference sequence). CDR3 size: 13 residues. CDR3 nucleotides: TGTGCCAGCAGCCCGACAGCGAACACTGAAGCTTTCTTT. It encodes CASSPTANTEAFF.

V usage is TRBV7-3 and J usage is TRBJ2-3; 9 bases align to TRBD2. Germline loops: CDR1 SGHTA, CDR2 FQGTGA. The V segment lost 1 base and the J segment 8 bases; nucleotides outside the gene matches: 1. There are 13 residues in the CDR3. CDR3 sequence reads: CASSLILAGTQYF. In DNA form, the CDR3 reads TGTGCCAGCAGCTTAATACTAGCGGGTACGCAGTATTTT.

By sample fraction, this clone is medium-sized. This chain links TRBV12-3 or TRBV12-4 with TRBJ1-3; a weak D match, TRBD1 (5 bases). CDR3 length: 12 amino acids. The germline V and J ends were trimmed by 11 bases and 2 bases, with 10 bases remaining between them. The CDR3 reads CAGRGAGNTIYF. The CDR3 coding sequence is TGTGCCGGGCGGGGGGCTGGAAACACCATATATTTT.

The chain employs TRBV4-1 and TRBJ2-7; D call uncertain. Between the trimmed V and J ends, which lost 1 base and 0 bases, there was a span of 13 bases. Germline V gene lookup returns CDR1 MGHRA and CDR2 YSYEKL. This CDR3 spans 16 amino acids. The CDR3 protein is CASSQGARSSSYEQYF. Here the CDR3 DNA reads TGCGCCAGCAGCCAAGGGGCCAGGTCTAGCTCCTACGAGCAGTACTTC.

This clone has more than one count but fewer than ten. The rearrangement joins TRBV2 to TRBJ1-2; D is ambiguous. CDR3 length: 14 amino acids. Trimming removed 4 bases from V and 2 bases from J, with 11 bases in between. Germline V gene lookup returns CDR1 SNHLY and CDR2 FYNNEI. This CDR3 is CASSGDGLNYGYTF. The CDR3 DNA follows: TGTGCCAGCAGTGGCGACGGATTAAACTATGGCTACACCTTC.

The genes are TRBV5-1 and TRBJ2-3, with a possible D match to TRBD2 (6 bases). The V end was cut by 0 bases, the J end by 2 bases, with 10 bases between. CDR1 and CDR2 from the germline V gene are SGHRS and YFSETQ. The CDR3 has 15 amino acids. CDR3 coding DNA: TGCGCCAGCAGCTTGGCGGGGGATATCACAGATACGCAGTATTTT. It yields the protein CASSLAGDITDTQYF.

This chain links TRBV3-1 (or the pseudogene TRBV3-2) with TRBJ1-6; D is unclear. V was shortened by 4 bases and J by 9 bases, with 13 bases between the two germline ends. Germline assignment: CDR1 LGHDT and CDR2 YNNKEL (reference sequence). The CDR3 has 14 residues. The CDR3 DNA is TGTGCCAGCAGCCTGATTGAGGTTGGTTCACCCCTCCACTTT. It is translated as CASSLIEVGSPLHF.

The rearrangement links TRBV13 to TRBJ1-1; 7 positions match TRBD1. There are 15 residues in the CDR3. Germline lookup yields CDR1 PRHDT and CDR2 FYEKMQ (reference sequence). Germline trimming cut 3 bases from V and 1 base from J; bases unmatched to any gene: 5. This chain's CDR3 is CASSFLGTENTEAFF. CDR3 nucleotide sequence: TGTGCCAGCAGCTTCCTGGGGACAGAGAACACTGAAGCTTTCTTT.

The table lists this clone with a few counts. The chain employs TRBV23-1 and TRBJ2-2; 10 bases line up with TRBD1. TRBV23-1 is marked as an open reading frame, function uncertain. The J segment lost 3 bases and the V segment lost 3 bases, leaving 1 base of the junction unmatched. The CDR3 has 15 amino acids. The CDR3 reads CASSQGTGDTGELFF. In DNA form, the CDR3 reads TGCGCCAGCAGTCAGGGGACAGGGGACACCGGGGAGCTGTTTTTT.

The chain has TRBV30 and TRBJ1-1; 7 bases fit TRBD1. This CDR3 contains 12 residues. CDR1 and CDR2 from the germline V gene are GTSNPN and SVGIG (reference sequence). The trim removed 7 bases at V and 6 bases at J, leaving 8 bases unmatched. Here the CDR3 reads CALTGKKSEAFF. The CDR3 DNA reads TGTGCCTTGACAGGGAAGAAGTCTGAAGCTTTCTTT.

This chain links TRBV6-6 with TRBJ2-7, with D possibly TRBD1 on 6 matching bases. This CDR3 comprises 17 residues. V dropped 5 bases and J dropped 3 bases, with 23 bases sitting between them. CDR1 and CDR2 from the germline V gene are MNHNY and SVGAGI (reference sequence). DNA of the CDR3: TGTGCCAGCAGTCACGAGGGTGAACAGGGAAGCTACTACGAGCAGTACTTC. This sequence encodes CASSHEGEQGSYYEQYF.

V gene TRBV4-2 combines with J gene TRBJ1-5; D is undetermined. V shed 0 bases and J shed 3 bases, with 15 bases lying between them. The germline V gene encodes CDR1 LGHNA and CDR2 YNFKEQ. CDR3 length equals 17 residues. The CDR3, as DNA: TGTGCCAGCAGCCAAGAAGGATCTGGCAGAGTCAATCAGCCCCAGCATTTT. This gives the protein CASSQEGSGRVNQPQHF.

The chain uses TRBV28 and TRBJ1-5; no reliable D call. Trimming took off 6 bases at V and 8 bases at J, with 14 bases between the two ends. Germline CDR1 and CDR2: MDHEN and SYDVKM. The CDR3 length is 13 residues. The CDR3 loop reads CASRGGQWEPQHF. The CDR3 nucleotides read TGTGCCAGCAGGGGAGGGCAGTGGGAGCCCCAGCATTTT.

In its sample, this clone was seen once. The rearrangement joins TRBV7-9 to TRBJ1-2; weak D call: TRBD1 (5 bases). Germline assignment: CDR1 SEHNR and CDR2 FQNEAQ (reference sequence). Trimming pared 0 bases from V and 6 bases from J, leaving 14 bases between. The CDR3 is made up of 15 amino acids. CDR3 amino acids: CASSLASGSVNGYTF. The CDR3 nucleotides are TGTGCCAGCAGCTTAGCGTCAGGGTCAGTTAATGGCTACACCTTC.

V gene TRBV7-8 combines with J gene TRBJ1-5; TRBD1 might be the D (5 bases). The CDR3 runs 15 residues. Germline V gene data show CDR1 as SGHVS and CDR2 as FQNEAQ. V was pared by 3 bases and J by 7 bases, with 16 bases between. The CDR3 spells CASSFLGGVVQPQHF. CDR3 nucleotide sequence: TGTGCCAGCAGCTTTCTCGGGGGAGTCGTACAGCCCCAGCATTTT.

This clone was recorded a few times. J is TRBJ1-5 and V is TRBV6-6, with TRBD1 identical over 7 bases. Germline V CDR1 and CDR2: MNHNY, SVGAGI (reference sequence). V lost 6 bases to trimming and J lost 2 bases; unmatched junction nucleotides: 10. The CDR3 contains 16 residues. The CDR3 DNA is TGTGCCAGCAGCAGACCGACAGGGAAGGGCAATCAGCCCCAGCATTTT. It translates to CASSRPTGKGNQPQHF.

The V gene is TRBV4-1, the J gene TRBJ2-2, with 7 positions matching TRBD1. The CDR3 is 16 amino acids. CDR1 MGHRA and CDR2 YSYEKL come from the germline V gene. Trimming cost V 3 bases and J 5 bases; bases outside gene matches: 9. As DNA, the CDR3 is TGCGCCAGCAGCCAGAACCCTGGGACAGCGACCGGGGAGCTGTTTTTT. Translated, it gives CASSQNPGTATGELFF.

Only one count was recorded for this clone. The rearrangement joins TRBV19 to TRBJ2-4; D might be TRBD1 (6 bases). V was pared by 0 bases and J by 6 bases, with 15 bases between. This CDR3 has 16 residues. Looked up from germline, CDR1 is LNHDA and CDR2 is SQIVND (reference sequence). The CDR3 sequence: CASSIDQGRGRNIQYF. The CDR3, as DNA: TGTGCCAGTAGTATAGACCAGGGAAGGGGGAGAAACATTCAGTACTTC. The full variable domain, completed using reference TRBV19 and TRBJ2-4, is DGGITQSPKYLFRKEGQNVTLSCEQNLNHDAMYWYRQDPGQGLRLIYYSQIVNDFQKGDIAEGYSVSREKKESFPLTVTSAQKNPTAFYLCASSIDQGRGRNIQYFGAGTRLSVL.

This clone was seen a handful of times. The J gene is TRBJ1-2, the V gene TRBV6-1, with no clear D. Germline values: CDR1 MNHNS, CDR2 SASEGT. Between the trimmed V and J ends, which lost 1 base and 8 bases, there was a span of 20 bases. This CDR3 spans 16 amino acids. CDR3 residues: CASSEGLATLVLGYTF. The CDR3 nucleotides read TGTGCCAGCAGTGAAGGTTTGGCTACTTTGGTGCTGGGCTACACCTTC.